Sequencing of this T cell receptor (beta chain) was carried out in a study of T cells after yellow fever vaccination. Study details: Each low-cell-number fraction was prepared by means of SMART-Seq v4 Ultra Low Input. The study, taken as a whole, reports: Although the secondary response was weaker, it peaked faster, at day 5 versus 15. Any FACS-sorted repertoire could hold abundant clonotypes that contaminate it from the bulk population. At about 97% for CD4 and about 87% for CD8, most primary-vaccination clones showed up again after the booster.

There are a few counts of this clonotype. Its matching antigen is unknown. With 3 bases removed from V and 6 bases from J, the gap between germline ends came to 14 bases. The germline V gene encodes CDR1 SGHVS and CDR2 FQNEAQ. The CDR3 sequence is 15 residues long. TCRdb re-derived calls from the 5' RACE reads in MiXCR, one entry per CDR3 protein. The repertoire holds fewer than 450,000 distinct CDR3 sequences, 7% to 10% seen once, with 15% to 20% in the top ten. This chain connects TRBV7-8 to TRBJ2-2, with TRBD2 as a possible D gene (5 bases). Sequenced here: PBMCs, sampled about 41 days after the first yellow fever vaccination. The receptor was derived from a man younger than 30 who received the YFV17D yellow fever vaccine. The CDR3 sequence: CASSLRVLVPGELFF. CDR3 in DNA: TGTGCCAGCAGCTTGCGGGTTCTTGTTCCCGGGGAGCTGTTTTTT. The full variable domain, its missing parts supplied by reference TRBV7-8 and TRBJ2-2, is GAGVSQSPRYKVAKRGQDVALRCDPISGHVSLFWYQQALGQGPEFLTYFQNEAQLDKSGLPSDRFFAERPEGSVSTLKIQRTQQEDSAVYLCASSLRVLVPGELFFGEGSRLTVL.